These 10 T cell receptor beta chains were all obtained from the same sample, sequenced in a study of cytomegalovirus exposure and HLA in healthy donors. The PCR contained 60 Vbeta and 13 Jbeta primers. The protocol was immunoSEQ multiplex PCR, while the TCRdb copy is restricted to in-frame clones and leaves out a portion. The sample consists of about 120,000 clones, over 8.5% of them appearing once. The sample was PBMCs. Source of these receptors: a woman aged 40 to 50 in good health and CMV-seropositive.

In its sample, this clone was seen a few times. The chain uses TRBV7-9 and TRBJ2-3, with TRBD2 matching 11 bases. The CDR3 length is 15 residues. Germline loops: CDR1 SEHNR, CDR2 FQNEAQ (reference sequence). J lost 0 bases, V lost 6 bases, and 2 bases had no gene match. The CDR3 DNA reads TGTGCCAGCAGTGTAGCGGGGGGGAGCACAGATACGCAGTATTTT. As protein: CASSVAGGSTDTQYF.

This clone has just a few counts. The chain recombines TRBV7-9 with TRBJ1-1; 12 bases align to TRBD1. CDR3 length: 14 residues. Unmatched junction bases numbered 3, after V lost 3 bases and J lost 7 bases. The germline V gene encodes CDR1 SEHNR and CDR2 FQNEAQ (reference sequence). The CDR3 DNA is TGTGCCAGCAGCTTGGGACAGGGGGCTGTTGAAGCTTTCTTT. Protein product: CASSLGQGAVEAFF.

This sequence joins TRBV19 and TRBJ1-1; 9 positions agree with TRBD1. The CDR3 length is 15 residues. Germline assignment: CDR1 LNHDA and CDR2 SQIVND (reference sequence). The ends lost 6 bases at V and 1 base at J; junction bases unmatched: 6. The CDR3 protein is CASSLRGQGNTEAFF. CDR3 bases: TGTGCCAGTAGCTTGAGGGGACAGGGGAACACTGAAGCTTTCTTT.

The V call is TRBV2, the J call TRBJ2-7; a weak D match, TRBD1 (6 bases). Trimming stripped 6 bases from V and 0 bases from J, with 12 bases between. From germline, CDR1 is SNHLY and CDR2 FYNNEI. The CDR3 covers 14 residues. The CDR3 spells CASRWTANSYEQYF. Here the CDR3 DNA reads TGTGCCAGCAGGTGGACAGCGAACTCCTACGAGCAGTACTTC.

There are a few counts of this clone. The V and J genes are TRBV10-3 and TRBJ2-5; D gene uncertain. The CDR3 covers 15 residues. Per germline, CDR1 ENHRY and CDR2 SYGVKD. Trimming removed 1 base from V and 0 bases from J, with 9 bases in between. This CDR3 reads CAISELGQYQETQYF. The CDR3 DNA sequence: TGTGCCATCAGTGAGTTGGGCCAGTACCAAGAGACCCAGTACTTC.

The chain links TRBV5-1 to TRBJ1-6; 9 bases line up with TRBD1. V lost 3 bases and J lost 8; bases outside the gene matches: 3. The CDR3 is 14 residues long. Per the germline V gene, CDR1 is SGHRS and CDR2 is YFSETQ. DNA for the CDR3: TGCGCCAGCAGCTCCCGGACAGGGGATTCACCCCTCCACTTT. Translating it yields CASSSRTGDSPLHF.

This clone has ten or more counts. The chain links TRBV5-4 to TRBJ1-1, with D hard to call. Germline CDR1 reads SGHNT; CDR2 reads YYREEE (reference sequence). V was clipped by 2 bases and J by 6 bases, with 8 bases between them. The CDR3 has 12 residues. The CDR3 region is CASSFRTSEAFF. CDR3 nucleotide sequence: TGTGCCAGCAGCTTCCGTACTTCTGAAGCTTTCTTT.

J is TRBJ2-2 and V is TRBV19, with 10 bases aligning to TRBD1. The CDR3 is 16 residues long. The J segment lost 3 bases and the V segment lost 5 bases, leaving 6 bases of the junction unmatched. Per the germline V gene, CDR1 is LNHDA and CDR2 is SQIVND (reference sequence). CDR3 coding DNA: TGTGCCAGTAGTGCGGGACAGGGGCAGTACACCGGGGAGCTGTTTTTT. Its protein product is CASSAGQGQYTGELFF. Full variable domain (missing parts from reference TRBV19 and TRBJ2-2): DGGITQSPKYLFRKEGQNVTLSCEQNLNHDAMYWYRQDPGQGLRLIYYSQIVNDFQKGDIAEGYSVSREKKESFPLTVTSAQKNPTAFYLCASSAGQGQYTGELFFGEGSRLTVL.

This clone occurred a few times. CDR3 in amino acids: CASSLSGRGSRTGELFF. DNA for the CDR3: TGTGCCAGCAGTTTAAGCGGTCGGGGATCGAGAACCGGGGAGCTGTTTTTT. The chain uses TRBV28 and TRBJ2-2, with D maybe TRBD2 (5 bases). The CDR3 contains 17 residues. Germline V gives CDR1 MDHEN, CDR2 SYDVKM. Trimming shortened V by 2 bases and J by 5 bases, and 18 bases separated the two germline ends.

The gene calls are TRBV5-1 and TRBJ2-3; 9 positions agree with TRBD2. V trimming: 6 bases; J trimming: 0 bases; junction bases outside the gene matches: 11. This CDR3 region has 17 residues. Germline V gene sequence: CDR1 SGHRS, CDR2 YFSETQ. The CDR3 coding sequence is TGCGCCAGCAACCCGAGGCCTAGCGGGGCTAGCACAGATACGCAGTATTTT. It encodes CASNPRPSGASTDTQYF.